This TCR beta chain comes out of a study of early T cells in non-severe SARS-CoV-2 infection. The wider study: Bulk RNA taken from unsorted whole blood was sequenced, leaving chains unpaired. General study results and limits: There was a bias toward anti-spike CD8 responses in VDJdb matching, which missed private and CD4 specificities.

The ends were cut back, 4 bases at V and 0 bases at J, with 8 bases in the middle. CDR3 length: 13 amino acids. Germline loops: CDR1 DFQATT, CDR2 SNEGSKA (reference sequence). The protocol attached unique molecular identifiers to individual cDNA molecules. TCRdb re-derived calls from the 5' RACE reads in MiXCR, one entry per CDR3 protein. The table shows approximately 30,000 distinct CDR3 sequences, with 4.5% to 6% occurring only once. This clonotype has a handful of counts. Its antigen remains unknown. The receptor was isolated from an adult who was a healthcare worker with PCR-confirmed SARS-CoV-2 infection or an uninfected control (not recorded which). What was sequenced was whole blood. The genes are TRBV20-1 and TRBJ2-3; no reliable D call. Here the CDR3 reads CSATWTSTDTQYF. CDR3 nucleotides: TGCAGTGCTACCTGGACGAGCACAGATACGCAGTATTTT.